Listed below are T cell receptor beta chains from one sample, sequenced in a study of Ad26.COV2.S vaccination and SARS-CoV-2 variants. Assay used: immunoSEQ multiplex PCR; TCRdb lists only in-frame clones, some missing. Among a few hundred thousand clones listed, roughly 90% were seen once. The source was peripheral blood, collected in a trial of Ad26.COV2.S vaccine versus placebo. The receptors derive from a person between 18 and 59 years old who received the Ad26.COV2.S COVID-19 vaccine or a placebo. The conserved cysteine and the conserved F or W are not part of the CDR3 here.

cdr3_aa: ASSLVFGGRDTQY
v_call: TRBV11-2

cdr3_aa: ASSLPLAGGGTEAF
v_call: TRBV5-4

cdr3_aa: ASSWLGNEQF
v_call: TRBV27

cdr3_aa: ASRTGTHYGYT
v_call: TRBV19

cdr3_aa: ASSLEYSYEQY
v_call: TRBV5-4

cdr3_aa: ASSPRGPLMNTEAF
v_call: TRBV28

cdr3_aa: ASSSYTTGMGETQY
v_call: TRBV28

cdr3_aa: ATSDPGGPRDEQF
v_call: TRBV24-1

cdr3_aa: ASSSLDRGNEQF
v_call: TRBV27

cdr3_aa: ASSLLGGGAADTQY
v_call: TRBV28

cdr3_aa: ASSGGQGYEQY
v_call: TRBV19

cdr3_aa: ASSLGFHEQY
v_call: TRBV12-3/TRBV12-4

cdr3_aa: ASKPTGDTEAF
v_call: TRBV4-2

cdr3_aa: ASRGTGGRGYEQY
v_call: TRBV7-9

cdr3_aa: ASSPRGSHPGGQY
v_call: TRBV7-2

cdr3_aa: SCLAMGTGELF
v_call: TRBV29-1

cdr3_aa: ASSPIGGVNEQF
v_call: TRBV6-2/TRBV6-3

cdr3_aa: ATRPFEEGSSPLH
v_call: TRBV27

cdr3_aa: ASRSPGTQY
v_call: TRBV6-5

cdr3_aa: ASSRTGPNTGELF
v_call: TRBV5-1

cdr3_aa: AWMRGGRDTQY
v_call: TRBV30

cdr3_aa: ASSRQVLGTEAF
v_call: TRBV5-1

cdr3_aa: ASSDDRDSNQPQH
v_call: TRBV25-1

cdr3_aa: ASSFGSGGEQF
v_call: TRBV6-2/TRBV6-3

cdr3_aa: ASRGRGSNTEAF
v_call: TRBV3-1/TRBV3-2

cdr3_aa: ATSRDRGRGQPQH
v_call: TRBV19

cdr3_aa: ASTRGHSNQPQH
v_call: TRBV19

cdr3_aa: ASSEAGTYGYT
v_call: TRBV6-1

cdr3_aa: ASSPLSGNQPQH
v_call: TRBV4-1

cdr3_aa: ASSPSGTSANNEQF
v_call: TRBV7-3

cdr3_aa: ASSLVARGEQY
v_call: TRBV6-2/TRBV6-3

cdr3_aa: ASSLAAEYGYT
v_call: TRBV7-2

cdr3_aa: ATSRDIGLDTEAF
v_call: TRBV15

cdr3_aa: ASSGGAPNQPQH
v_call: TRBV2

cdr3_aa: SVVPTGGGETQY
v_call: TRBV29-1

cdr3_aa: ASSLYGGREKLF
v_call: TRBV7-6

cdr3_aa: ASSVGGNSNSPLH
v_call: TRBV9

cdr3_aa: ASSPDRGQDTQY
v_call: TRBV5-1

cdr3_aa: ASSPENPRPQH
v_call: TRBV6-6

cdr3_aa: ASRLRIRGRGTYEQY
v_call: TRBV7-2

cdr3_aa: ASSLGQNTEAF
v_call: TRBV6-5

cdr3_aa: AISGGATDTQY
v_call: TRBV10-2

cdr3_aa: ASSSTGTIDTQY
v_call: TRBV5-1

cdr3_aa: ASSPDMGSPLH
v_call: TRBV5-4

cdr3_aa: ASSLTDSYEQY
v_call: TRBV11-2

cdr3_aa: ASSWAGGPPDTQY
v_call: TRBV6-2/TRBV6-3

cdr3_aa: ATALGQNTDTQY
v_call: TRBV27

cdr3_aa: ASSETGRGWGSFAEAF
v_call: TRBV2

cdr3_aa: AWLSDRALGYEQY
v_call: TRBV30

cdr3_aa: ASSQDIRGAQSYGYT
v_call: TRBV3-1/TRBV3-2

cdr3_aa: ASSIGMGQDYEQY
v_call: TRBV19

cdr3_aa: ASSQGPRERRNTGELF
v_call: TRBV3-1/TRBV3-2

cdr3_aa: ASSRGSQNTEAF
v_call: TRBV7-2